This entry lists 3 T cell receptor beta chains sequenced from one sample in a study of response to subunit inactivated influenza vaccine. TCRdb reprocessed the RT-PCR reads with MiXCR, giving one entry per CDR3 protein. The sample gives approximately 290,000 distinct CDR3 sequences, 20% to 25% of which show up once; about 9.3% is in the top ten. Specimen: PBMCs from blood, collected less than 22 months after vaccination. These receptors originate from a man between 50 and 69 years old who received an inactivated influenza vaccine.

The chain uses TRBV7-8 and TRBJ1-5, with D perhaps TRBD1 (6 bases). Looked up from germline, CDR1 is SGHVS and CDR2 is FQNEAQ. This CDR3 has 14 residues. V lost 5 bases to trimming and J lost 5 bases, with 13 bases between them. The CDR3 region is CASSPSTGDQPQHF. The CDR3 nucleotides read TGTGCCAGCAGCCCCTCGACAGGAGATCAGCCCCAGCATTTT.

V usage is TRBV24-1 and J usage is TRBJ2-6; no firm D call. This CDR3 spans 13 amino acids. The ends were cut back, 5 bases at V and 4 bases at J, with 5 bases in the middle. Looked up from germline, CDR1 is KGHDR and CDR2 is SFDVKD. The CDR3 bases are TGTGCCACCAGTGCCGGCGGGGCCAACGTCCTGACTTTC. Translating gives CATSAGGANVLTF.

V and J are TRBV3-1 and TRBJ2-2; no definite D call. The CDR3 length is 14 residues. V lost 5 bases, J lost 7 bases, and 14 bases lay in between. Germline values: CDR1 LGHDT, CDR2 YNNKEL (reference sequence). The chain's CDR3 is CASSATPRGGELFF. The DNA for the CDR3 is TGTGCCAGCAGCGCTACCCCAAGAGGCGGGGAGCTGTTTTTT. Full variable domain (remainder filled in from reference TRBV3-1 and TRBJ2-2): DTAVSQTPKYLVTQMGNDKSIKCEQNLGHDTMYWYKQDSKKFLKIMFSYNNKELIINETVPNRFSPKSPDKAHLNLHINSLELGDSAVYFCASSATPRGGELFFGEGSRLTVL.